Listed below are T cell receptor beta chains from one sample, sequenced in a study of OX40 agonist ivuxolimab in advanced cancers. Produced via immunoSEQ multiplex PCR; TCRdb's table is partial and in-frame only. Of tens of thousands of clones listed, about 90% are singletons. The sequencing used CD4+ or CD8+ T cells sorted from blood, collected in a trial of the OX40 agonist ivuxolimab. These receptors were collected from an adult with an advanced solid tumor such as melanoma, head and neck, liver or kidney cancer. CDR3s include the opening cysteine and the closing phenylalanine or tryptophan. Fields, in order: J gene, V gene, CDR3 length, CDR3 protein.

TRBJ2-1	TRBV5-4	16	CASSLRDRSSYNEQFF
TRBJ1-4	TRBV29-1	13	CSVGTSTNEKLFF
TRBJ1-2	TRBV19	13	CASSINALSHYTF
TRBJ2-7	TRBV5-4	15	CASSVGQGSFYEQYF
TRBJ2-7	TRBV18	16	CASSRALGGSSYEQYF
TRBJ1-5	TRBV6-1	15	CASRPRALSNQPQHF
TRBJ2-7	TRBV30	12	CAWSFGFEVQYF
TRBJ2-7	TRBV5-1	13	CASGLAGDYEQYF
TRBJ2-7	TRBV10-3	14	CAISELQGAYEQYF
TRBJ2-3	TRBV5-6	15	CASSRLAGSTDTQYF
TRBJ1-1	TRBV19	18	CASSKVVGGTGANTEAFF
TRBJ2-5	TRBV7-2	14	CASSLSSLGETQYF
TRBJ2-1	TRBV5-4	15	CASSYDRGSYNEQFF